The 29 T cell receptor beta chains below were found in one sample sequenced in a study of cytomegalovirus exposure and HLA in healthy donors. Primers included in the PCR were 60 Vbeta and 13 Jbeta primers. Assay: immunoSEQ multiplex PCR; the TCRdb copy retains only in-frame clones and omits some. The sample shows approximately 190,000 clones, roughly 68% of them seen only once. Source material: PBMCs. All receptors come from a woman between 25 and 40 years old in good health and CMV-seronegative.

This clone appeared a few times. The chain recombines TRBV19 with TRBJ1-2; perhaps TRBD1 as D (6 bases). The CDR3 spans 12 residues. CDR1 is LNHDA and CDR2 is SQIVND in the germline V gene (reference sequence). Trimming removed 7 bases from V and 5 bases from J, with 11 bases in between. CDR3 nucleotide sequence: TGTGCCAGTAAACAGGGCATATATGGCTACACCTTC. This translates into CASKQGIYGYTF.

The rearrangement uses TRBV19 and TRBJ1-2; D unclear. The CDR3 is 12 amino acids. V lost 3 bases, J lost 3 bases, and 5 bases lay in between. Germline assignment: CDR1 LNHDA and CDR2 SQIVND (reference sequence). The CDR3 sequence: CASSITDYGYTF. The CDR3 DNA is TGTGCCAGTAGTATCACAGACTATGGCTACACCTTC.

CDR3 sequence (DNA): TGCGCCAGCAGCCAGGTAGCGGGGGGGCGTACCGGGGAGCTGTTTTTT. Amino acid sequence: CASSQVAGGRTGELFF. This sequence joins TRBV4-1 and TRBJ2-2, with 11 bases identical to TRBD2. The CDR3 contains 16 residues. V gave up 3 bases and J gave up 5 bases; unmatched junction bases: 5. Germline values: CDR1 MGHRA, CDR2 YSYEKL.

The CDR3 nucleotides read TGCGCCAGCAGCTTGGCTAGGCAGGGGGAAGATGGCTACACCTTC. As protein: CASSLARQGEDGYTF. The chain employs TRBV5-1 and TRBJ1-2; 7 nucleotides agree with TRBD1. The CDR3 runs 15 residues. Unmatched junction bases numbered 8, after V lost 0 bases and J lost 6 bases. Germline V gene sequence: CDR1 SGHRS, CDR2 YFSETQ. The variable domain in full, with the rest retrieved from reference TRBV5-1 and TRBJ1-2, is KAGVTQTPRYLIKTRGQQVTLSCSPISGHRSVSWYQQTPGQGLQFLFEYFSETQRNKGNFPGRFSGRQFSNSRSEMNVSTLELGDSALYLCASSLARQGEDGYTFGSGTRLTVV.

The V and J genes are TRBV9 and TRBJ2-7; D gene unclear. V lost 0 bases, J lost 2 bases, and 9 bases lay in between. This CDR3 is 14 amino acids long. Per the germline V gene, CDR1 is SGDLS and CDR2 is YYNGEE. The chain's CDR3 is CASSVGPGAYEQYF. The CDR3 DNA sequence: TGTGCCAGCAGCGTAGGCCCTGGAGCCTACGAGCAGTACTTC.

The chain links TRBV7-9 to TRBJ1-1; D remains ambiguous. This CDR3 has 13 amino acids. In germline, CDR1 is SEHNR, CDR2 FQNEAQ (reference sequence). Trimming removed 5 bases from V and 1 base from J, with 8 bases in between. The CDR3 DNA reads as TGTGCCAGCAGCCCTTCCTGGAACACTGAAGCTTTCTTT. This sequence encodes CASSPSWNTEAFF.

This chain uses TRBV6-6 with TRBJ2-3; no clear D. Trimming left V 2 bases short and J 8 bases short, with 17 bases between. CDR1 and CDR2 from the germline V gene are MNHNY and SVGAGI (reference sequence). This CDR3 is built from 15 residues. CDR3 amino acids: CASSYLVSSARTQYF. For the CDR3, the DNA is TGTGCCAGCAGTTACCTAGTCTCGTCCGCTCGTACGCAGTATTTT.

Turning to this clone: A junction end diverges from the germline sequence, so it may reflect a read error. The rearrangement links TRBV5-5 to TRBJ2-5, with a weak D call TRBD1 (6 bases). Germline V gene lookup returns CDR1 SGHKS and CDR2 YYEKEE (reference sequence). The CDR3 extends over 13 amino acids. The DNA of the CDR3 is TGTGCCAGCAGCTTGCAAGTCCGGGACAAGGTAGACTTC. Amino acids: CASSLQVRDKVDF.

The chain is built from TRBV18 and TRBJ2-3; D gene unclear. The germline V gene has CDR1 KGHSH and CDR2 LQKENI. Deletions cut 4 bases from V and 4 bases from J, with 9 bases between. This CDR3 is built from 13 residues. CDR3 sequence: CASSQAPPDTQYF. DNA of the CDR3: TGTGCCAGCTCACAAGCCCCCCCAGATACGCAGTATTTT. The full variable domain, with the rest looked up from reference TRBV18 and TRBJ2-3, is NAGVMQNPRHLVRRRGQEARLRCSPMKGHSHVYWYRQLPEEGLKFMVYLQKENIIDESGMPKERFSAEFPKEGPSILRIQQVVRGDSAAYFCASSQAPPDTQYFGPGTRLTVL.

There are a few counts of this clone. The chain is built from TRBV10-1 and TRBJ2-7; D may be TRBD1 (6 bases). The V end was cut by 2 bases, the J end by 5 bases, with 10 bases between. This CDR3 is built from 13 residues. The germline CDR1 and CDR2 sequences are WNHNN and SYGVQD (reference sequence). This CDR3 reads CASSEPGDHEQYF. The CDR3 DNA is TGCGCCAGCAGTGAGCCAGGGGACCACGAGCAGTACTTC.

This sequence joins TRBV5-1 and TRBJ1-2; D call uncertain. The CDR3 consists of 14 residues. Germline loops: CDR1 SGHRS, CDR2 YFSETQ. The V gene lost 3 bases and the J gene lost 4 bases, with 13 bases spanning the gap. The CDR3 region is CASSSTGIRYGYTF. The CDR3 nucleotides read TGCGCCAGCAGCTCGACGGGGATTCGCTATGGCTACACCTTC.

The chain has TRBV2 and TRBJ2-3; D call uncertain. The CDR3 is made up of 14 amino acids. Per the germline V gene, CDR1 is SNHLY and CDR2 is FYNNEI. Trimming left V 11 bases short and J 0 bases short, with 15 bases between. CDR3 amino acids: CAGAPATSTDTQYF. CDR3 coding DNA: TGTGCCGGCGCCCCGGCGACTAGCACAGATACGCAGTATTTT. Based on the CDR3 plus reference TRBV2 and TRBJ2-3, the full variable domain is EPEVTQTPSHQVTQMGQEVILRCVPISNHLYFYWYRQILGQKVEFLVSFYNNEISEKSEIFDDQFSVERPDGSNFTLKIRSTKLEDSAMYFCAGAPATSTDTQYFGPGTRLTVL.

This clone was picked up one time. CDR3 nucleotide sequence: TGTGCCAGCAGCCCAGAAGGGGGGAGGGGGGGGGCCCATGAGCAGTTCTTC. It is translated as CASSPEGGRGGAHEQFF. This sequence joins TRBV7-3 and TRBJ2-1; tentative D call: TRBD2 (7 bases). The CDR3 sequence is 17 residues long. Trimming stripped 5 bases from V and 8 bases from J, with 25 bases between. CDR1 SGHTA and CDR2 FQGTGA come from the germline V gene.

The CDR3 DNA reads as TGTGCCAGCAGTCTGGGACTAGCGGGAGTGATCACAGATACGCAGTATTTT. Its translation: CASSLGLAGVITDTQYF. The chain carries TRBV2 and TRBJ2-3; 14 bases fit TRBD2. Per the germline V gene, CDR1 is SNHLY and CDR2 is FYNNEI. J lost 2 bases, V lost 5 bases, and 6 bases had no gene match. The CDR3 runs 17 residues.

The chain uses TRBV4-2 and TRBJ1-2; 9 bases line up with TRBD1. Germline CDR1 is LGHNA and CDR2 is YNFKEQ. J gave up 4 bases and V 1 base, and 4 bases lay outside the gene matches. CDR3 length: 15 amino acids. This chain's CDR3 is CASSQGDRVLYGYTF. CDR3 bases: TGTGCCAGCAGCCAAGGGGACAGGGTCCTCTATGGCTACACCTTC.

The chain has TRBV7-2 and TRBJ2-7; a possible D gene is TRBD2 (6 bases). V lost 5 bases and J lost 2, with 16 bases in between. The CDR3 is 15 amino acids. Germline V CDR1 and CDR2: SGHTA, FQGNSA. CDR3 nucleotides: TGTGCCAGCAGCGCGCACCCACGGACTACCTACGAGCAGTACTTC. It is translated as CASSAHPRTTYEQYF.

With regard to this clone: Other nucleotide sequences in the sample specify the same CDR3. The V call is TRBV2, the J call TRBJ1-2, with D uncertain. Germline assignment: CDR1 SNHLY and CDR2 FYNNEI. The CDR3 extends over 16 amino acids. V lost 7 bases and J lost 0, with 18 bases in between. CDR3 nucleotides: TGTGCCAGCATCCCCTGGAGGGATTTGACTAACTATGGCTACACCTTC. This codes for CASIPWRDLTNYGYTF. Supplemented by reference TRBV2 and TRBJ1-2, the full variable domain reads EPEVTQTPSHQVTQMGQEVILRCVPISNHLYFYWYRQILGQKVEFLVSFYNNEISEKSEIFDDQFSVERPDGSNFTLKIRSTKLEDSAMYFCASIPWRDLTNYGYTFGSGTRLTVV.

The rearrangement joins TRBV5-6 to TRBJ2-7; TRBD1 agrees at 7 bases. After removal of 0 bases from V and 3 bases from J, the junction contained 3 bases not matched to a gene. This CDR3 is 14 amino acids long. Germline V gene data show CDR1 as SGHDT and CDR2 as YYEEEE. CDR3 in amino acids: CASSLDAGGYEQYF. The CDR3 DNA follows: TGTGCCAGCAGCTTGGATGCAGGGGGCTACGAGCAGTACTTC.

The V and J genes are TRBV5-4 and TRBJ2-7; 14 nucleotides line up with TRBD2. This CDR3 contains 16 residues. V was clipped by 4 bases and J by 7 bases; unmatched bases: 10. Germline lookup yields CDR1 SGHNT and CDR2 YYREEE (reference sequence). CDR3 amino acids: CASSRGGTSGSEEQYF. The CDR3 DNA sequence: TGTGCCAGCAGCCGGGGGGGGACTAGCGGGAGTGAGGAGCAGTACTTC.

V and J are TRBV7-9 and TRBJ1-5; perhaps TRBD1 as D (5 bases). V shed 5 bases and J shed 3 bases, with 11 bases lying between them. The V gene's germline CDR1 is SEHNR and CDR2 FQNEAQ (reference sequence). This CDR3 contains 14 residues. The CDR3 is CASSETGPNQPQHF. DNA for the CDR3: TGTGCCAGCAGCGAAACAGGCCCCAATCAGCCCCAGCATTTT.

J is TRBJ2-1 and V is TRBV2; weak D call: TRBD2 (6 bases). The germline V and J ends were trimmed by 8 bases and 0 bases, with 11 bases remaining between them. CDR3 length: 14 residues. The V gene's germline CDR1 is SNHLY and CDR2 FYNNEI. The CDR3 DNA follows: TGTGCCAGCTCGTCCGGGAGCTCCTACAATGAGCAGTTCTTC. Protein: CASSSGSSYNEQFF.

The chain joins TRBV5-6 to TRBJ1-2; 7 bases agree with TRBD1. After removal of 3 bases from V and 2 bases from J, the junction contained 7 bases not matched to a gene. This CDR3 region has 15 residues. Germline lookup yields CDR1 SGHDT and CDR2 YYEEEE. CDR3 in amino acids: CASSWRQQGNYGYTF. The CDR3 DNA sequence: TGTGCCAGCAGCTGGAGGCAACAGGGGAACTATGGCTACACCTTC.

V usage is TRBV5-1 and J usage is TRBJ1-5, with D uncertain. Germline V gene data show CDR1 as SGHRS and CDR2 as YFSETQ. V gave up 0 bases and J gave up 6 bases, with 16 bases separating them. The CDR3 spans 16 residues. The CDR3 loop reads CASSLVTDDSPQPQHF. CDR3 bases: TGCGCCAGCAGCTTGGTCACAGACGATTCGCCTCAGCCCCAGCATTTT.

The chain recombines TRBV6-6 with TRBJ2-2, with 7 bases identical to TRBD1. The CDR3 spans 14 residues. V shed 7 bases and J 0 bases; nucleotides not matched to a gene: 2. Germline CDR1 and CDR2: MNHNY and SVGAGI (reference sequence). The CDR3: CASNQGANTGELFF. DNA of the CDR3: TGTGCCAGCAACCAGGGGGCGAACACCGGGGAGCTGTTTTTT.

This clone was seen just once. The chain links TRBV2 to TRBJ2-7, with D tentatively TRBD1 (6 bases). The V gene lost 6 bases and the J gene lost 6 bases, with 21 bases spanning the gap. This CDR3 comprises 15 residues. CDR1 is SNHLY and CDR2 is FYNNEI in the germline V gene. The CDR3 reads CASRSPNRDLGEQYF. As DNA, the CDR3 is TGTGCCAGCAGGTCCCCGAACAGGGATCTAGGCGAGCAGTACTTC.

The sample holds one count of this clone. The rearrangement joins TRBV6-1 to TRBJ1-4, with 7 positions matching TRBD1. Trimming at V came to 4 bases and at J to 0 bases, leaving 11 bases not matched to a gene. Germline V gene sequence: CDR1 MNHNS, CDR2 SASEGT. The CDR3 has 18 amino acids. Written as DNA, the CDR3 is TGTGCCAGCAGTGGGGGACAGATATCTCTTCCAACTAATGAAAAACTGTTTTTT. Its translation: CASSGGQISLPTNEKLFF.

The chain has TRBV10-2 and TRBJ1-1; D is unclear. With 3 bases removed from V and 0 bases from J, the gap between germline ends came to 11 bases. This CDR3 has 15 residues. CDR1 is WSHSY and CDR2 is SAAADI in the germline V gene. The CDR3 is CASSDRPLMNTEAFF. The CDR3 coding sequence is TGCGCCAGCAGTGACAGGCCCCTTATGAACACTGAAGCTTTCTTT.

The chain has TRBV5-1 and TRBJ1-5, with TRBD1 matching 10 bases. Germline CDR1 and CDR2: SGHRS and YFSETQ. CDR3 size: 17 residues. J lost 6 bases, V lost 0 bases, and 9 bases had no gene match. The CDR3: CASSLGPGQGNGQPQHF. CDR3 sequence (DNA): TGCGCCAGCAGCTTGGGACCGGGACAGGGGAATGGTCAGCCCCAGCATTTT.

This clone was picked up a small number of times. The chain recombines TRBV4-1 with TRBJ2-1; D is possibly TRBD2 (5 bases). Germline V lookup: CDR1 MGHRA, CDR2 YSYEKL. This CDR3 comprises 18 residues. V was trimmed by 3 bases and J by 0 bases, leaving 18 bases between them. Here the CDR3 DNA reads TGCGCCAGCAGCCAGGGTTTCGGATTGGGGAGCTCCTACAATGAGCAGTTCTTC. It specifies CASSQGFGLGSSYNEQFF.